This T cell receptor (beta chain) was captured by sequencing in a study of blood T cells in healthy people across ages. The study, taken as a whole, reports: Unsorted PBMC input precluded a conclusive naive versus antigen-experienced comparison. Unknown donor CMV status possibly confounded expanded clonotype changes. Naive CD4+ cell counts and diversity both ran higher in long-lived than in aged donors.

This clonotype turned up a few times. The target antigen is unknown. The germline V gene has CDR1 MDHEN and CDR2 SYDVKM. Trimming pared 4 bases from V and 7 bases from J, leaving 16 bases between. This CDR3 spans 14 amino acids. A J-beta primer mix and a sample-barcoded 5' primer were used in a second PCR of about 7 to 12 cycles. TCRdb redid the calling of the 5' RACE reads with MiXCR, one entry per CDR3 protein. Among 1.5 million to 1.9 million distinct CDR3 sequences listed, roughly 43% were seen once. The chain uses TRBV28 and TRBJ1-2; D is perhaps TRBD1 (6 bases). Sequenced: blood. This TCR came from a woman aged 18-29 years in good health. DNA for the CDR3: TGTGCCAGCAGTTGGACAGAGAGAGTCTCTGGCTACACCTTC. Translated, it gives CASSWTERVSGYTF.